Listed here are 23 T cell receptor beta chains from one sample, sequenced in a study of blood T cell repertoires in COVID-19 (dated by TCRdb to between 2020 and 2021). Libraries were made using the immunoSEQ multiplex PCR assay. Imported from immuneACCESS, the table was reduced by TCRdb to in-frame sequences with V and J called. These copies leave out some clones; in studies compared against another copy, an unresolved V gene accounts for under half, and the cause of the remainder is not known. Recorded for this sample are over 100,000 clones; about 85% of them occurred a single time. In total, the top ten clones hold less than 1.5% of the sample. The sequencing sample was made of peripheral blood. The receptor source for this set is a man in his forties with acute or convalescent COVID-19.

V is TRBV13 and J is TRBJ2-7; 9 bases map to TRBD2. The CDR3 is 15 residues long. J was trimmed by 4 bases and V by 5 bases; bases with no gene match: 9. Germline V gives CDR1 PRHDT, CDR2 FYEKMQ (reference sequence). This chain's CDR3 is CASSPTGGGGYEQYF. The CDR3 nucleotides read TGTGCCAGCAGCCCCACGGGCGGGGGGGGTTACGAGCAGTACTTC.

This clone was seen repeatedly, ten times or more. The rearrangement uses TRBV6-6 and TRBJ1-5; 8 nucleotides align to TRBD1. The CDR3 totals 15 residues. Germline lookup yields CDR1 MNHNY and CDR2 SVGAGI (reference sequence). Trimming at V came to 6 bases and at J to 4 bases, leaving 8 bases not matched to a gene. The CDR3 DNA reads as TGTGCCAGCAGCTCCGGACAGGGCAGGAATCAGCCCCAGCATTTT. Its translation is CASSSGQGRNQPQHF.

This chain connects TRBV9 to TRBJ2-3; 7 nucleotides agree with TRBD2. The CDR3 is made up of 16 amino acids. CDR1 and CDR2 from the germline V gene are SGDLS and YYNGEE. V trimming: 4 bases; J trimming: 0 bases; junction bases outside the gene matches: 8. This chain's CDR3 is CASSTLGGGSTDTQYF. The CDR3 DNA is TGTGCCAGCAGCACCTTGGGGGGGGGAAGCACAGATACGCAGTATTTT.

This chain links TRBV4-3 with TRBJ2-3, with D possibly TRBD2 on 6 matching bases. The CDR3 totals 14 residues. Germline values: CDR1 LGHNA, CDR2 YSLEER. The V gene lost 2 bases and the J gene lost 5 bases, with 11 bases spanning the gap. The CDR3 region is CASSQRGDGDTQYF. CDR3 nucleotides: TGCGCCAGCAGCCAACGCGGGGATGGAGATACGCAGTATTTT.

The chain employs TRBV5-1 and TRBJ2-6; D gene ambiguous. Deletions cut 4 bases from V and 0 bases from J, with 14 bases between. Germline-derived CDR1 and CDR2 are SGHRS and YFSETQ. The CDR3 is 17 residues long. The CDR3 loop reads CASSPTRLYSGANVLTF. In DNA form, the CDR3 reads TGCGCCAGCAGCCCAACCAGGCTTTACTCTGGGGCCAACGTCCTGACTTTC.

This clone was seen more than once but under ten times. The chain carries TRBV20-1 and TRBJ2-7; 9 positions agree with TRBD2. CDR3 length: 15 residues. CDR1 is DFQATT, CDR2 SNEGSKA, per germline (reference sequence). V shed 3 bases, J shed 6 bases, and the junction held 12 bases outside the gene matches. The DNA of the CDR3 is TGCAGTGCTAGTAGCGGGAGTTCGGGTTCTAGCGAGCAGTACTTC. Translating gives CSASSGSSGSSEQYF.

V gene TRBV19 combines with J gene TRBJ1-6, with unresolved D. This CDR3 has 15 amino acids. Germline lookup yields CDR1 LNHDA and CDR2 SQIVND (reference sequence). The V and J ends lost 1 base and 7 bases respectively, with 11 bases between them. The CDR3 DNA reads TGTGCCAGTAGTATAGCGACAATTTTCAATTCACCCCTCCACTTT. Its translation is CASSIATIFNSPLHF.

The chain carries TRBV18 and TRBJ2-7, with TRBD1 as a possible D gene (5 bases). Trimming pared 3 bases from V and 0 bases from J, leaving 9 bases between. The germline gives CDR1 KGHSH, CDR2 LQKENI. The CDR3 contains 14 residues. The CDR3 DNA reads TGTGCCAGCTCACCGGAGACAGTCTCCTACGAGCAGTACTTC. Translation: CASSPETVSYEQYF.

V usage is TRBV2 and J usage is TRBJ2-2; TRBD2 aligns across 8 bases. Germline CDR1 and CDR2: SNHLY and FYNNEI. V lost 4 bases, J lost 5 bases, and 3 bases stayed unmatched. This CDR3 is 14 amino acids long. CDR3 DNA sequence: TGTGCCAGCAGTGGGACGGGGGGGACCGGGGAGCTGTTTTTT. This encodes CASSGTGGTGELFF.

This chain joins TRBV19 and TRBJ2-1, with 8 bases that match TRBD2. The V and J ends lost 8 bases and 6 bases, in that order; junction bases with no gene match: 9. The length of the CDR3 is 14 residues. CDR1 is LNHDA and CDR2 is SQIVND in the germline V gene (reference sequence). This CDR3 is CASGERGTINEQFF. The CDR3 DNA reads TGTGCCAGTGGAGAGCGGGGGACTATCAATGAGCAGTTCTTC.

The chain links TRBV10-3 to TRBJ1-2; TRBD1 is a possible D gene (6 bases). V was shortened by 10 bases and J by 7 bases, with 13 bases between the two germline ends. The CDR3 has 11 amino acids. Germline CDR1 and CDR2: ENHRY and SYGVKD. The chain's CDR3 is CATKQGIGYTF. The CDR3 DNA follows: TGTGCCACCAAACAGGGAATTGGCTACACCTTC.

The chain has TRBV4-1 and TRBJ1-6; weak D call: TRBD1 (5 bases). The CDR3 length is 17 residues. CDR1 and CDR2 (germline): MGHRA, YSYEKL. The V end was cut by 4 bases, the J end by 7 bases, with 20 bases between. CDR3 sequence reads: CASSPSMGQVQNSPLHF. CDR3 sequence (DNA): TGCGCCAGCAGCCCTTCAATGGGGCAGGTACAAAATTCACCCCTCCACTTT.

The chain is built from TRBV5-1 and TRBJ1-4; 11 bases fit TRBD1. This CDR3 is 14 amino acids long. CDR1 is SGHRS and CDR2 is YFSETQ in the germline V gene. The trim removed 4 bases at V and 9 bases at J, leaving 5 bases unmatched. The CDR3 protein is CASSTGTGGQKLFF. The DNA of the CDR3 is TGCGCCAGCAGCACCGGGACAGGGGGGCAAAAACTGTTTTTT.

The gene calls are TRBV5-1 and TRBJ2-3; no firm D call. This CDR3 is built from 13 residues. CDR1 SGHRS and CDR2 YFSETQ come from the germline V gene. The ends were cut back, 8 bases at V and 0 bases at J, with 10 bases in the middle. The CDR3 reads CASSQLSTDTQYF. DNA of the CDR3: TGCGCCAGTTCACAGCTCAGCACAGATACGCAGTATTTT.

The gene calls are TRBV28 and TRBJ2-1; 10 nucleotides line up with TRBD2. Unmatched junction bases numbered 8, after V lost 3 bases and J lost 9 bases. The CDR3 loop spans 15 amino acids. Germline CDR1 and CDR2: MDHEN and SYDVKM. The CDR3 coding sequence is TGTGCCAGCAGTTTGCCTAGCGGGAGCGGAAGTGAGCAGTTCTTC. Translated, it gives CASSLPSGSGSEQFF.

The chain has TRBV7-9 and TRBJ2-1, with D maybe TRBD2 (6 bases). The CDR3 length is 14 residues. Germline V gene data show CDR1 as SEHNR and CDR2 as FQNEAQ (reference sequence). The ends were cut back, 5 bases at V and 7 bases at J, with 15 bases in the middle. The CDR3 bases are TGTGCCAGCAGCCCCAGTGGGGGGTGGAATGAGCAGTTCTTC. Its translation is CASSPSGGWNEQFF.

The chain employs TRBV5-1 and TRBJ1-2, with D tentatively TRBD1 (5 bases). The V gene's germline CDR1 is SGHRS and CDR2 YFSETQ. CDR3 length equals 13 residues. V lost 1 base and J 5 bases, leaving 9 bases between the germline ends. The CDR3 spells CASSLKAGYGYTF. The CDR3 DNA reads as TGCGCCAGCAGCTTGAAAGCAGGGTATGGCTACACCTTC.

The gene calls are TRBV4-2 and TRBJ2-3; a weak D match, TRBD2 (6 bases). Trimming removed 2 bases from V and 1 base from J, with 7 bases in between. Germline CDR1 and CDR2: LGHNA and YNFKEQ. The CDR3 covers 14 residues. As DNA, the CDR3 is TGTGCCAGCAGCCAACCTAGCGGCACAGATACGCAGTATTTT. Encoded protein: CASSQPSGTDTQYF.

The gene calls are TRBV5-1 and TRBJ2-1; D remains unclear. The CDR3 sequence is 14 residues long. Germline lookup yields CDR1 SGHRS and CDR2 YFSETQ. Trimming stripped 0 bases from V and 5 bases from J, with 9 bases between. The DNA of the CDR3 is TGCGCCAGCAGCTTGGATAGCACTAACAATGAGCAGTTCTTC. It encodes CASSLDSTNNEQFF.

J is TRBJ2-2 and V is TRBV4-3; D uncertain. V was trimmed by 0 bases and J by 4 bases, leaving 3 bases between them. The germline gives CDR1 LGHNA, CDR2 YSLEER. The CDR3 has 13 amino acids. CDR3 nucleotides: TGCGCCAGCAGCCAAGACTTCACCGGGGAGCTGTTTTTT. Its translation: CASSQDFTGELFF.

The chain links TRBV6-5 to TRBJ2-3; D possibly corresponds to TRBD1 (5 bases). V was cut by 4 bases and J by 5 bases, with 16 bases left in between. Germline CDR1 and CDR2: MNHEY and SVGAGI. The CDR3 covers 15 residues. In DNA, the CDR3 is TGTGCCAGCAGTTTCTGGGGCGACAAACTAGATACGCAGTATTTT. Encoded protein: CASSFWGDKLDTQYF.

The gene calls are TRBV18 and TRBJ2-2; the D gene is possibly TRBD2 (6 bases). Germline lookup yields CDR1 KGHSH and CDR2 LQKENI. The CDR3 length is 15 residues. Trimming cost V 2 bases and J 6 bases, with 13 bases left between them. CDR3 sequence: CASSPRTRGSGELFF. In DNA form, the CDR3 reads TGTGCCAGCTCACCAAGGACTCGGGGGTCCGGGGAGCTGTTTTTT.

This clone came up once. The V call is TRBV5-1, the J call TRBJ2-5, with TRBD2 as a possible D gene (6 bases). Germline V gene data show CDR1 as SGHRS and CDR2 as YFSETQ. V was clipped by 1 base and J by 3 bases, with 13 bases between them. CDR3 size: 15 residues. The CDR3 region has the DNA TGCGCCAGCAGCTTGAATACGGGGGTGAAAGAGACCCAGTACTTC. Translated: CASSLNTGVKETQYF.